One and the same sample provided the 22 T cell receptor beta chains below, sequenced in a study of CD8 T cells in ankylosing spondylitis. TCRdb called the 5' RACE reads again in MiXCR, with one record for every CDR3 protein. The table lists about 150,000 distinct CDR3 sequences, 44% of them singletons, with over 12% in the top ten. The sequencing sample was made of synovial fluid, either unsorted or a sorted T cell fraction (not recorded which). These receptors came from a male donor with ankylosing spondylitis.

This clonotype was picked up many times. V gene TRBV28 combines with J gene TRBJ2-2, with a weak D call TRBD2 (6 bases). The CDR3 extends over 15 amino acids. Trimming left V 10 bases short and J 3 bases short, with 18 bases between. From germline, CDR1 is MDHEN and CDR2 SYDVKM. The CDR3 DNA reads TGTGCCACCGGGAGTGGGGCCGCGGACACCGGGGAGCTGTTTTTT. Protein sequence: CATGSGAADTGELFF.

The chain has TRBV10-3 and TRBJ2-7; D is perhaps TRBD2 (6 bases). V was pared by 0 bases and J by 3 bases, with 6 bases between. CDR1 is ENHRY and CDR2 is SYGVKD in the germline V gene. The length of the CDR3 is 13 residues. CDR3 bases: TGTGCCATCAGTGAGTCGCGGGACTACGAGCAGTACTTC. Protein: CAISESRDYEQYF.

A single count supports this clonotype. This chain connects TRBV12-3 or TRBV12-4 to TRBJ2-2, with TRBD2 matching 15 bases. Losses at the gene ends were 3 bases for V and 0 bases for J; bases not matched to a gene: 11. The CDR3 runs 21 residues. The CDR3 DNA is TGTGCCAGCAGTTTCTACCGCTGGACTAGCGGGGGGGGAGCGAACACCGGGGAGCTGTTTTTT. Amino acid sequence: CASSFYRWTSGGGANTGELFF.

The chain combines TRBV20-1 with TRBJ2-1, with 7 bases aligning to TRBD1. The V gene end was trimmed by 3 bases and the J gene end by 0 bases; junction bases not matched to a gene: 2. CDR3 length equals 14 residues. Germline lookup yields CDR1 DFQATT and CDR2 SNEGSKA (reference sequence). The CDR3 DNA reads as TGCAGTGCTAGTGGACAGGACTCCTACAATGAGCAGTTCTTC. Encoded protein: CSASGQDSYNEQFF.

The chain carries TRBV7-9 and TRBJ2-4; 7 bases agree with TRBD1. Losses at the gene ends were 3 bases for V and 7 bases for J; bases not matched to a gene: 9. CDR1 SEHNR and CDR2 FQNEAQ come from the germline V gene (reference sequence). This CDR3 is 15 amino acids long. In DNA form, the CDR3 reads TGTGCCAGCAGCTTGAAGGGGGCTGTGGGGAACATTCAGTACTTC. Residues: CASSLKGAVGNIQYF.

This clonotype was observed many times. The gene calls are TRBV28 and TRBJ1-1; D not resolved. The CDR3 runs to 13 residues. Germline assignment: CDR1 MDHEN and CDR2 SYDVKM. With 2 bases removed from V and 5 bases from J, the gap between germline ends came to 9 bases. CDR3 loop: CASSLPGGTEAFF. In nucleotides, the CDR3 is TGTGCCAGCAGTTTACCGGGCGGTACTGAAGCTTTCTTT.

This clonotype appeared a few times. The chain combines TRBV20-1 with TRBJ1-5, with 8 bases identical to TRBD1. This CDR3 spans 15 amino acids. With 0 bases clipped from V and 5 bases from J, the junction kept 6 bases outside the gene matches. Per germline, CDR1 DFQATT and CDR2 SNEGSKA (reference sequence). This CDR3 reads CSAREPQGDHQPQHF. In DNA form, the CDR3 reads TGCAGTGCTAGAGAACCACAGGGGGACCATCAGCCCCAGCATTTT.

The DNA for the CDR3 is TGCAGTGCTAACCTCCTTCGAATAGCCGGATCCCATGAGCAGTTCTTC. This gives the protein CSANLLRIAGSHEQFF. The chain is built from TRBV20-1 and TRBJ2-1; D is undetermined. The ends were cut back, 4 bases at V and 8 bases at J, with 24 bases in the middle. The CDR3 spans 16 residues. Germline lookup yields CDR1 DFQATT and CDR2 SNEGSKA (reference sequence).

This clonotype turned up a few times. This chain links TRBV4-3 with TRBJ2-2, with D possibly called TRBD1 or TRBD2 (5 bases each). The V and J ends lost 3 bases and 5 bases respectively, with 16 bases between them. Germline V gives CDR1 LGHNA, CDR2 YSLEER. The CDR3 loop spans 16 amino acids. In nucleotides, the CDR3 is TGCGCCAGCAGCCAGAGGGTGGGACCGGTGACCGGGGAGCTGTTTTTT. Encoded protein: CASSQRVGPVTGELFF.

V gene TRBV28 combines with J gene TRBJ2-7; no reliable D call. Germline V lookup: CDR1 MDHEN, CDR2 SYDVKM. The germline V and J ends were trimmed by 8 bases and 4 bases, with 12 bases remaining between them. The CDR3 is 12 residues long. The CDR3 protein is CASSTWSYEQYF. CDR3 sequence (DNA): TGTGCCAGCTCTACTTGGAGTTACGAGCAGTACTTC.

The V and J genes are TRBV18 and TRBJ1-6, with TRBD1 as a possible D gene (5 bases). In germline, CDR1 is KGHSH, CDR2 LQKENI. CDR3 length: 15 amino acids. Between the trimmed V and J ends, which lost 2 bases and 14 bases, there was a span of 19 bases. The CDR3 DNA reads as TGTGCCAGCTCACCATGGGGCCGCCATATTAACACCCTCCACTTT. Residues: CASSPWGRHINTLHF.

The chain carries TRBV7-2 and TRBJ1-2; TRBD1 matches at 7 bases. Trimming removed 7 bases from V and 2 bases from J; junction bases left unmatched: 10. The V gene's germline CDR1 is SGHTA and CDR2 FQGNSA. The CDR3 is 15 residues long. The CDR3 region has the DNA TGTGCCAGCAACTTGCTGGGGACAGCGAACTATGGCTACACCTTC. It is translated as CASNLLGTANYGYTF.

CDR3: CASSQEVAGAKWDEQFF. As DNA, the CDR3 is TGTGCCAGCAGCCAAGAGGTAGCGGGGGCCAAGTGGGATGAGCAGTTCTTC. The genes are TRBV3-1 and TRBJ2-1; TRBD2 matches 9 bases. The V segment lost 0 bases and the J segment 8 bases; nucleotides outside the gene matches: 11. Germline loops: CDR1 LGHDT, CDR2 YNNKEL (reference sequence). The CDR3 spans 17 residues.

This chain links TRBV3-1 with TRBJ2-3; D might be TRBD2 (6 bases). Germline assignment: CDR1 LGHDT and CDR2 YNNKEL (reference sequence). The CDR3 has 20 amino acids. V lost 4 bases and J lost 4, with 30 bases in between. The CDR3 here is CASSRPDGKRSGADADTQYF. The CDR3 bases are TGTGCCAGCAGCCGACCCGACGGCAAACGGTCGGGAGCGGACGCAGATACGCAGTATTTT.

This clonotype was seen more than once but under ten times. The chain uses TRBV10-3 and TRBJ2-7, with TRBD1 identical over 11 bases. CDR1 and CDR2 (germline): ENHRY, SYGVKD. The ends lost 4 bases at V and 3 bases at J; junction bases unmatched: 8. The CDR3 extends over 16 amino acids. CDR3 in amino acids: CAISGRTGGKYYEQYF. As DNA, the CDR3 is TGTGCCATCAGTGGACGGACAGGGGGCAAATACTACGAGCAGTACTTC.

The chain employs TRBV9 and TRBJ2-7, with 7 bases aligning to TRBD2. There are 13 residues in the CDR3. Germline lookup yields CDR1 SGDLS and CDR2 YYNGEE. The junction had 7 bases not matched to a gene; V was cut back by 4 bases and J by 6 bases. The CDR3 DNA is TGTGCCAGCAGCTCTGGACTAGAATCCGAGCAGTACTTC. This encodes CASSSGLESEQYF.

In its sample, this clonotype was seen a few times. V is TRBV29-1 and J is TRBJ2-1, with D maybe TRBD2 (6 bases). The CDR3 has 12 amino acids. V lost 3 bases to trimming and J lost 9 bases, with 12 bases between them. Germline V gene sequence: CDR1 SQVTM, CDR2 ANQGSEA. CDR3 sequence: CSVDGAGTEQFF. The CDR3 coding sequence is TGCAGCGTTGACGGGGCGGGAACTGAGCAGTTCTTC.

This chain's CDR3 is CASSETGGVLNTEAFF. DNA for the CDR3: TGTGCCAGCAGTGAGACAGGGGGCGTCCTGAACACTGAAGCTTTCTTT. The genes are TRBV12-3 or TRBV12-4 and TRBJ1-1, with 10 nucleotides matching TRBD1. The CDR3 runs 16 residues. V lost 5 bases to trimming and J lost 0 bases; unmatched junction nucleotides: 6.

The J gene is TRBJ1-4, the V gene TRBV2; TRBD1 aligns across 10 bases. CDR3 length: 14 residues. The V gene's germline CDR1 is SNHLY and CDR2 FYNNEI. J was trimmed by 8 bases and V by 7 bases; bases with no gene match: 7. CDR3 DNA sequence: TGTGCCAGCATCCTCGGGACAGGGGCGGAAAAACTGTTTTTT. Protein sequence: CASILGTGAEKLFF. Supplemented by reference TRBV2 and TRBJ1-4, the full variable domain reads EPEVTQTPSHQVTQMGQEVILRCVPISNHLYFYWYRQILGQKVEFLVSFYNNEISEKSEIFDDQFSVERPDGSNFTLKIRSTKLEDSAMYFCASILGTGAEKLFFGSGTQLSVL.

V and J are TRBV3-1 and TRBJ1-1; perhaps TRBD1 as D (6 bases). V was trimmed by 3 bases and J by 2 bases, leaving 10 bases between them. Germline CDR1 LGHDT, CDR2 YNNKEL (reference sequence). This CDR3 is built from 14 residues. The CDR3 loop reads CASSHARGNTEAFF. The CDR3 DNA reads as TGTGCCAGCAGCCATGCCAGGGGAAACACTGAAGCTTTCTTT.

This chain uses TRBV10-2 with TRBJ2-1; the match to TRBD2 covers 11 bases. The germline V gene encodes CDR1 WSHSY and CDR2 SAAADI. This CDR3 is built from 14 residues. With V trimmed by 6 bases and J by 7 bases, 5 bases remained unmatched. CDR3 DNA: TGCGCCAGCAGCATAGCGGGAGGGAGGAATGAGCAGTTCTTC. Translating it yields CASSIAGGRNEQFF.

This chain joins TRBV12-3 or TRBV12-4 and TRBJ1-6, with 7 bases fitting TRBD1. The length of the CDR3 is 14 residues. Trimming took 6 bases from V and 6 from J; bases not matched to a gene: 5. CDR3 nucleotide sequence: TGTGCCAGCAGCCGGGACAGCCTTAATTCACCCCTCCACTTT. Its translation is CASSRDSLNSPLHF.